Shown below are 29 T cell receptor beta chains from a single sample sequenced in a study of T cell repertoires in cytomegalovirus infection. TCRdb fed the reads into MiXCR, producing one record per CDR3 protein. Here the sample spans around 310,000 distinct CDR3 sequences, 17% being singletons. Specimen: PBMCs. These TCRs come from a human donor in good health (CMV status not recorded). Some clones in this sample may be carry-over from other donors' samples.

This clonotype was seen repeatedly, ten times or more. CDR3 sequence (DNA): TGCAGCGTTGTCCGGCAGCTTGAAGCTTTCTTT. Translation: CSVVRQLEAFF. The rearrangement joins TRBV29-1 to TRBJ1-1; unclear D gene. V was clipped by 4 bases and J by 7 bases, with 10 bases between them. The germline CDR1 and CDR2 sequences are SQVTM and ANQGSEA. CDR3 length equals 11 residues.

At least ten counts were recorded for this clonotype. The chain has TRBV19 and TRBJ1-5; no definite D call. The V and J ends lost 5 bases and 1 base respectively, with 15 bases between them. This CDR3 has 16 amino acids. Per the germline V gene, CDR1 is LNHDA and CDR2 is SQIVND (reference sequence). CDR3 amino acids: CASSPRGGMSNQPQHF. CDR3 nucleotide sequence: TGTGCCAGTAGTCCACGGGGAGGTATGAGCAATCAGCCCCAGCATTTT.

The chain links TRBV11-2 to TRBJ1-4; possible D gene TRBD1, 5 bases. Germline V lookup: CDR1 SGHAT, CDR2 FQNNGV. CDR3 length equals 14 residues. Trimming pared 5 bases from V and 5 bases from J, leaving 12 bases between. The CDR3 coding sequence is TGTGCCAGCAGCCTGTCGGGGGACAATGAAAAACTGTTTTTT. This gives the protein CASSLSGDNEKLFF.

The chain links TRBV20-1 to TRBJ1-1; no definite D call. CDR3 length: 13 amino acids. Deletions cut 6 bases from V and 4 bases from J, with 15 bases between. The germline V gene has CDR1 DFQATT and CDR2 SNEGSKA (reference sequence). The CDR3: CSATWDSGTEAFF. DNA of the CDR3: TGCAGTGCGACCTGGGATTCGGGCACTGAAGCTTTCTTT.

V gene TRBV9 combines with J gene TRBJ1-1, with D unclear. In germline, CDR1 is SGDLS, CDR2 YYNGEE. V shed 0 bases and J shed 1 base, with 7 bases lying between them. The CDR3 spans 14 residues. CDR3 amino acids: CASSVGLGNTEAFF. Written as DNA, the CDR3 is TGTGCCAGCAGCGTAGGTCTGGGGAACACTGAAGCTTTCTTT.

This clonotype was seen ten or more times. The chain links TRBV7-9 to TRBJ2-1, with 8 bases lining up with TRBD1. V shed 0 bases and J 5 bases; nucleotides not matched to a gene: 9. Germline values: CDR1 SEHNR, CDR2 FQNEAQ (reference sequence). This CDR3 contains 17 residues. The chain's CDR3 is CASSLARGGTGDNEQFF. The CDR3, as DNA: TGTGCCAGCAGCTTAGCGAGGGGTGGGACAGGTGACAATGAGCAGTTCTTC.

The CDR3 DNA follows: TGTGCCAGCAGTGAGGAGCGGCAGCCCCAGCATTTT. Amino acid sequence: CASSEERQPQHF. The gene calls are TRBV2 and TRBJ1-5; D unclear. Germline values: CDR1 SNHLY, CDR2 FYNNEI. V dropped 3 bases and J dropped 7 bases, with 7 bases sitting between them. The CDR3 has 12 amino acids.

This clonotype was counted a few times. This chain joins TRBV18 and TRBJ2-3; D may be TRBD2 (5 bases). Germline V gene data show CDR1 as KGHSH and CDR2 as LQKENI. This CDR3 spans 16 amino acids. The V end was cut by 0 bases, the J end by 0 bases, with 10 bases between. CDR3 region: CASSPPGGGSTDTQYF. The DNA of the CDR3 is TGTGCCAGCTCACCACCTGGCGGCGGGAGCACAGATACGCAGTATTTT. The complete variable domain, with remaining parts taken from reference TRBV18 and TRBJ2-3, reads NAGVMQNPRHLVRRRGQEARLRCSPMKGHSHVYWYRQLPEEGLKFMVYLQKENIIDESGMPKERFSAEFPKEGPSILRIQQVVRGDSAAYFCASSPPGGGSTDTQYFGPGTRLTVL.

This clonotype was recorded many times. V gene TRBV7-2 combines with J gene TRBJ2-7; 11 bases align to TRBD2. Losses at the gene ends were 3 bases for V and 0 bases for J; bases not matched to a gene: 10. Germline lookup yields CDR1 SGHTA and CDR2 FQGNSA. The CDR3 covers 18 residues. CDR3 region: CASSFTSGGPVTSYEQYF. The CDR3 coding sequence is TGTGCCAGCAGCTTTACTAGCGGGGGCCCTGTCACCTCCTACGAGCAGTACTTC.

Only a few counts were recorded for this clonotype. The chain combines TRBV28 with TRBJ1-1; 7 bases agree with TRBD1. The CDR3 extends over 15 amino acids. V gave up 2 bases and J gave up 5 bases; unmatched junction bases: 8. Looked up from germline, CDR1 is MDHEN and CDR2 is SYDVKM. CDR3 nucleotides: TGTGCCAGCAGTTTACCCGACAGGGAGGGTACTGAAGCTTTCTTT. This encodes CASSLPDREGTEAFF.

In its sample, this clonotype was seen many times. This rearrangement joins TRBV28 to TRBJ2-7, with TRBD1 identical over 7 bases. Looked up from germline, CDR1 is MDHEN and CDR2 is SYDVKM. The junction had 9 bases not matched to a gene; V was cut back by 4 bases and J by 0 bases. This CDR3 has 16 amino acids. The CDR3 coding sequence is TGTGCCAGCAGTTCGCCGTACAGGGGTAGCTCCTACGAGCAGTACTTC. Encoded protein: CASSSPYRGSSYEQYF.

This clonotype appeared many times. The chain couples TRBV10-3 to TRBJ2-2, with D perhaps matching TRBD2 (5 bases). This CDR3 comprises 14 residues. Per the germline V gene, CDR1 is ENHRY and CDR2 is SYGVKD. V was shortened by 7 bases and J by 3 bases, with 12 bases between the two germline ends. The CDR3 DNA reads TGTGCCATCACCGAGGGAAGGGACACCGGGGAGCTGTTTTTT. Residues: CAITEGRDTGELFF.

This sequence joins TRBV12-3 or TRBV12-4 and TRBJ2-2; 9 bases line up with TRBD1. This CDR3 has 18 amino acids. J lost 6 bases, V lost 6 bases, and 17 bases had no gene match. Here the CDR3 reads CASSPGTGTSIAAGELFF. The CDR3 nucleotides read TGTGCCAGCAGCCCCGGGACAGGGACCTCCATAGCAGCCGGGGAGCTGTTTTTT.

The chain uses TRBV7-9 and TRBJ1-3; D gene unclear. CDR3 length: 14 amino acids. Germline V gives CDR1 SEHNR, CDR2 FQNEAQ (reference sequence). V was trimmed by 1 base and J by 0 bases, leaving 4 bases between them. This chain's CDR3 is CASSLGNSGNTIYF. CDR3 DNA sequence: TGTGCCAGCAGCTTAGGCAACTCTGGAAACACCATATATTTT. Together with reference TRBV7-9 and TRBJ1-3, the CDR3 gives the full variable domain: DTGVSQNPRHKITKRGQNVTFRCDPISEHNRLYWYRQTLGQGPEFLTYFQNEAQLEKSRLLSDRFSAERPKGSFSTLEIQRTEQGDSAMYLCASSLGNSGNTIYFGEGSWLTVV.

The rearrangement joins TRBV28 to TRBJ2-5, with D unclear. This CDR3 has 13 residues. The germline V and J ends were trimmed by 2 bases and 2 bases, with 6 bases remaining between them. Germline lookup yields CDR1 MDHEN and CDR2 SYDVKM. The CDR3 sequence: CASSLPVQETQYF. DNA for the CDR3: TGTGCCAGCAGTTTACCGGTGCAAGAGACCCAGTACTTC.

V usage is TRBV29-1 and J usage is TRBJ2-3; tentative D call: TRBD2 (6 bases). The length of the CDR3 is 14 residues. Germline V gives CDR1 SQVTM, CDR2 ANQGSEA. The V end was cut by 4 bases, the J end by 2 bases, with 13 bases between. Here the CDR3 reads CSVVGRGTTDTQYF. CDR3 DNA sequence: TGCAGCGTTGTGGGTCGGGGGACCACAGATACGCAGTATTTT.

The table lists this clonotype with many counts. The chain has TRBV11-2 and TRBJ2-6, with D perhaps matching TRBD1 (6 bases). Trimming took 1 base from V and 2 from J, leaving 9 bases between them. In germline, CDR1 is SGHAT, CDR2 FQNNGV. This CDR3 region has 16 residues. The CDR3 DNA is TGTGCCAGCAGCTTAGCGTCAGGGGCTGGGGCCAACGTCCTGACTTTC. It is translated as CASSLASGAGANVLTF.

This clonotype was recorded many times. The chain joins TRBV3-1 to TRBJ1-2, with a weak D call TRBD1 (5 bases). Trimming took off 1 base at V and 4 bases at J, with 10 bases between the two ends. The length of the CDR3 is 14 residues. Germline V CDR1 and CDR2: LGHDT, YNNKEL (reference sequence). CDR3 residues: CASSQAAGSYGYTF. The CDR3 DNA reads TGTGCCAGCAGCCAAGCCGCAGGGAGCTATGGCTACACCTTC.

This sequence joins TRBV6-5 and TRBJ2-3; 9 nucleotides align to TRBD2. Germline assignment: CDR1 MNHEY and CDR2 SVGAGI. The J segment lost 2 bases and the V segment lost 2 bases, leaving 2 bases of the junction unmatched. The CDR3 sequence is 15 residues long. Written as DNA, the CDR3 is TGTGCCAGCAGTTACCAGCGGGGGGCCACAGATACGCAGTATTTT. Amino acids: CASSYQRGATDTQYF.

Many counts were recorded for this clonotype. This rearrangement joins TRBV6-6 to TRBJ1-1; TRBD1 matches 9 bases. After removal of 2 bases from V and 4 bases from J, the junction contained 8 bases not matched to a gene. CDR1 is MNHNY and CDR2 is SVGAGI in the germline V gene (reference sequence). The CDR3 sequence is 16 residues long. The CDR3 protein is CASSYPRTGVVTEAFF. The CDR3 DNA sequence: TGTGCCAGCAGTTACCCGAGGACAGGGGTGGTCACTGAAGCTTTCTTT.

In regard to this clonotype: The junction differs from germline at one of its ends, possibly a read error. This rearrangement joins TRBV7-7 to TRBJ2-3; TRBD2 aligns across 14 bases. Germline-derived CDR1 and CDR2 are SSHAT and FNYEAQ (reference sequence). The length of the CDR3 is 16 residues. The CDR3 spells CASSPTSGGATDTQYF. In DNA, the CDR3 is TGTGCTAGCAGCCCGACTAGCGGGGGGGCAACAGATACGCAGTATTTT.

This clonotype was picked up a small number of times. This CDR3 reads CASSLATGLSPLHF. The CDR3 DNA reads TGTGCCAGCAGCTTAGCCACAGGACTTTCACCCCTCCACTTT. V usage is TRBV7-9 and J usage is TRBJ1-6; the D gene is possibly TRBD1 (5 bases). Trimming stripped 0 bases from V and 9 bases from J, with 9 bases between. Germline CDR1 reads SEHNR; CDR2 reads FQNEAQ (reference sequence). The CDR3 has 14 amino acids.

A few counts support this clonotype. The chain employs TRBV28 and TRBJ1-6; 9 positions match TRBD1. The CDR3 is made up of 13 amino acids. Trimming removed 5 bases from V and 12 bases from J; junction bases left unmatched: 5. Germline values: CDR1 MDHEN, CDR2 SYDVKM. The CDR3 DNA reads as TGTGCCAGCAGTCCGGGACAGGGCCTACCCCTCCACTTT. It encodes CASSPGQGLPLHF.

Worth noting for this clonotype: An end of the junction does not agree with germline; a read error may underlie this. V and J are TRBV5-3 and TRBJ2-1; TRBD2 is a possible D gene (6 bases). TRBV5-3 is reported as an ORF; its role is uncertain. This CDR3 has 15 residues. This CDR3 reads CASSLEGPRYNEQFF. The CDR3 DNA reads TGTGCCAGCAGCTTGGAGGGGCCTCGATACAATGAGCAGTTCTTC.

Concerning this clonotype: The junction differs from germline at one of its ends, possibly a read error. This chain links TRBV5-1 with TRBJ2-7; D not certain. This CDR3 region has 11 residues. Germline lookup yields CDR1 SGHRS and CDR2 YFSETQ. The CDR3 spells CASSLNGPLFF. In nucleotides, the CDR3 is TGCGCCAGCAGCTTGAATGGCCCCCTGTTCTTC.

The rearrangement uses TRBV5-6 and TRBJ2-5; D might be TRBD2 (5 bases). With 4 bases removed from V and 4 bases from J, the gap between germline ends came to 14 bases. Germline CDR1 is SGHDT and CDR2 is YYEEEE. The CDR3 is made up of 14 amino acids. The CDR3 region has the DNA TGTGCCAGCAGCAAGATGAGGGAAAGAGAGACCCAGTACTTC. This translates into CASSKMRERETQYF.

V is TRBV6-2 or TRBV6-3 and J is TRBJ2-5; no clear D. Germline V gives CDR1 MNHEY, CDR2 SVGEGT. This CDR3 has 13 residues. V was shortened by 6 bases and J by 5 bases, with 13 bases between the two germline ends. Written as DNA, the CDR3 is TGTGCCAGCAGAGGAAGTGGCGACGAGACCCAGTACTTC. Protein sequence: CASRGSGDETQYF.

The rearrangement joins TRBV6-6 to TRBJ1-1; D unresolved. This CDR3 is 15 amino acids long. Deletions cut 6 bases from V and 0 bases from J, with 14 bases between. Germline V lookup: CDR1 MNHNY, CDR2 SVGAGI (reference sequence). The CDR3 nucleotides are TGTGCCAGCAGCCACATCGGCACAATGAACACTGAAGCTTTCTTT. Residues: CASSHIGTMNTEAFF.

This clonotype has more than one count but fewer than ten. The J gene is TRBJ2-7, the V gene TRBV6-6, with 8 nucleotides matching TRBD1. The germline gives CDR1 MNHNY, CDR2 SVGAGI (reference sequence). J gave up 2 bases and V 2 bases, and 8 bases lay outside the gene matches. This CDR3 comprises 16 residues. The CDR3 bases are TGTGCCAGCAGTTACACTTCAGGGGGCCAGGCCTACGAGCAGTACTTC. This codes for CASSYTSGGQAYEQYF.